This T cell receptor beta chain was captured by sequencing in a study of blood T cell repertoires in COVID-19 (dated by TCRdb to about 2020). Looking at the study overall: The collaborator samples originated in the United States, Italy and Spain and spanned the acute and convalescent phases of COVID-19. The sample metadata nearly always contained a de-identified subject ID, COVID-19 status, age in years and sex. The samples were drawn from the first 160 participants of the ongoing ImmuneRACE study and from some 1,300 subjects provided by 6 global collaborators. The prospective study material was composed of cDNA or gDNA derived from T cells, B-cell-depleted T cells, or PBMCs. A freely available public database, intended as a resource for researchers studying the immune response to SARS-CoV-2, is where the repertoires were released. Subjects who had been exposed to COVID-19, were actively infected with it, or had recovered from it provided the deeply sampled blood TCRbeta repertoires that made up the dataset. HLA class I and class II types, where available, came from metadata supplied by the sample provider rather than from assay-based typing.

Participants in the prospective study were enrolled through a virtual design, were aged 18 to 89 years, and lived in some 24 United States geographic areas. In the prospective study, participants were assigned to cohorts based on the clinical history participants reported in a screening survey and a study questionnaire. Recovered participants in ImmuneRACE Cohort 3 were defined as having two consecutive negative NP/OP PCR tests, clearance from a healthcare professional, or resolution of symptoms. In the prospective study, mobile phlebotomists collected whole blood, serum and a nasopharyngeal or oropharyngeal swab from each participant. Prospective study participants could optionally give additional blood draws and questionnaires over an approximately two-month period. Prospective study blood samples were shipped either frozen or at room temperature before DNA extraction. This clone is a singleton in its sample. It lacks a known antigen. Per-nucleotide qualities are absent, and no much larger clonotype sits a single base away.

The immunoSEQ Assay, a bias-controlled multiplex PCR, was used to amplify TCRbeta CDR3 regions from genomic DNA. The paper's processing steps were these. The number of nucleated cells in each sample was estimated from the amplification of reference gene primers within the assay. To quantify the absolute abundance of each unique TCRbeta CDR3 rearrangement, sequence reads were collapsed and filtered. For each sample, productive Simpson clonality was calculated as the square root of Simpson's diversity index over productive rearrangements. TCRdb stores this immuneACCESS table with in-frame sequences only. Part of the clones is absent; in the studies checked, under half of the shortfall reflects unresolved V genes, and no reason is known for the rest. The DNA was the basis for D and trimming; V, J and clone size are from that table. Within this sample are 250,000 or so clones, with approximately 90% of them counted one time only. Under 14% of the sample goes to the ten largest clones.

The CDR3 spans 14 residues, from the cysteine through the phenylalanine. Here the CDR3 DNA is all that survives: 42 bases in frame from base 1. CDR1 SGHAT and CDR2 FQDESV were looked up in the germline V gene (reference sequence). Relative to germline, V is 3 bases shorter and J is 2 bases shorter, with 8 bases between their ends. What the study reported, not specific to this receptor: The quantity of clinical and demographic metadata differed by source and by participant and was supplied without curation.

The sample consisted of PBMCs or T cells enriched from blood (not recorded which). The rearrangement combines TRBV11-1 with TRBJ2-1; TRBD2 is perhaps the D gene, given 5 matching bases. The source is a man aged 25 to 45 who had recovered from COVID-19. Read as DNA, the sequence is TGTGCCAGCAGCTTTGAGGGTGCCTACAATGAGCAGTTCTTC. Translated, this is CASSFEGAYNEQFF.